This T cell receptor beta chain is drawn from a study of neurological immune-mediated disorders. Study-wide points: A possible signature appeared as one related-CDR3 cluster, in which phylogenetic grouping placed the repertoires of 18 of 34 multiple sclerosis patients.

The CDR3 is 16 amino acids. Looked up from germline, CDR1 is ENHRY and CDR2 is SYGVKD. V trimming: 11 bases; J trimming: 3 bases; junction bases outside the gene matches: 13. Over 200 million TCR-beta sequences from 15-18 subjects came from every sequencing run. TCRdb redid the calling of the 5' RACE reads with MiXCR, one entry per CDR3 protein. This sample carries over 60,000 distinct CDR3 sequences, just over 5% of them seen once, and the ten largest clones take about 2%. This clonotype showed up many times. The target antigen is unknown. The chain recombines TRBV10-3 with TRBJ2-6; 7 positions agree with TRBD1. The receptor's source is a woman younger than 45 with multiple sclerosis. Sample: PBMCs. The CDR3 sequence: CAVEGARVSGANVLTF. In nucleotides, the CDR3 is TGTGCCGTAGAGGGGGCGCGTGTCAGTGGGGCCAACGTCCTGACTTTC.